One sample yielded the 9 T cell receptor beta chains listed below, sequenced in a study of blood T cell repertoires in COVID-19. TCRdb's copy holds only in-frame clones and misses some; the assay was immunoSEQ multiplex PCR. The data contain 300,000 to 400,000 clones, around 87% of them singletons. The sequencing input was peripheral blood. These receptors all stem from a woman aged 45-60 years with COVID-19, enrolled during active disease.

CDR3 sequence: CASSISIGLAKNIQYF. The CDR3 coding sequence is TGTGCCAGTAGTATAAGCATAGGACTAGCCAAAAACATTCAGTACTTC. V usage is TRBV19 and J usage is TRBJ2-4; D perhaps matches TRBD2 (5 bases). The CDR3 runs 16 residues. Germline V gives CDR1 LNHDA, CDR2 SQIVND (reference sequence). V was pared by 2 bases and J by 0 bases, with 11 bases between.

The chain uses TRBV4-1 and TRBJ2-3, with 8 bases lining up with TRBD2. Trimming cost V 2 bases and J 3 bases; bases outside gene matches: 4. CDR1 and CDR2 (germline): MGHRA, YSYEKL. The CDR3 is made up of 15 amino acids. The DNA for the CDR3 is TGCGCCAGCAGCCAACAAGGGACTAGGACAGATACGCAGTATTTT. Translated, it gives CASSQQGTRTDTQYF.

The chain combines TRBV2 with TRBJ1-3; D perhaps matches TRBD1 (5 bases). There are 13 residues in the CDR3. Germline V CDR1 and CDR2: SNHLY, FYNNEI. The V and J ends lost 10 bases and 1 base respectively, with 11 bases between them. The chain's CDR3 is CATRGSSGNTIYF. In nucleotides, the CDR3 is TGTGCCACCCGGGGGTCTTCTGGAAACACCATATATTTT.

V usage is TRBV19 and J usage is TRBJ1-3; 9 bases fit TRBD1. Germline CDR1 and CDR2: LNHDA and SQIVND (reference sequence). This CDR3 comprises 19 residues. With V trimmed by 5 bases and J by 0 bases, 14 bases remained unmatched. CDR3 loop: CASSPGQGRLQSSGNTIYF. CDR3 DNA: TGTGCCAGTAGTCCTGGACAGGGGCGACTCCAGAGCTCTGGAAACACCATATATTTT. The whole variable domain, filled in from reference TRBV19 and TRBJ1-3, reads DGGITQSPKYLFRKEGQNVTLSCEQNLNHDAMYWYRQDPGQGLRLIYYSQIVNDFQKGDIAEGYSVSREKKESFPLTVTSAQKNPTAFYLCASSPGQGRLQSSGNTIYFGEGSWLTVV.

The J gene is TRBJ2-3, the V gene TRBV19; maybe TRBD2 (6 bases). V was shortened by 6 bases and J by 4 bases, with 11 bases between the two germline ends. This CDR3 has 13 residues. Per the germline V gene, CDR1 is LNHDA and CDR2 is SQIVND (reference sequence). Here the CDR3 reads CASRRGRADTQYF. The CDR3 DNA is TGTGCCAGTAGGCGGGGAAGGGCAGATACGCAGTATTTT. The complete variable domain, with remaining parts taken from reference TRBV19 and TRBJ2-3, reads DGGITQSPKYLFRKEGQNVTLSCEQNLNHDAMYWYRQDPGQGLRLIYYSQIVNDFQKGDIAEGYSVSREKKESFPLTVTSAQKNPTAFYLCASRRGRADTQYFGPGTRLTVL.

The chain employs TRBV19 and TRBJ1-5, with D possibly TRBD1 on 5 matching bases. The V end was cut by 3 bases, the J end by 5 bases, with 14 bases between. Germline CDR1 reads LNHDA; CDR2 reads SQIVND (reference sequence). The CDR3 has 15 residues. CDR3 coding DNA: TGTGCCAGTAGTATCAGGGATAGAATCGATCAGCCCCAGCATTTT. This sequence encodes CASSIRDRIDQPQHF.

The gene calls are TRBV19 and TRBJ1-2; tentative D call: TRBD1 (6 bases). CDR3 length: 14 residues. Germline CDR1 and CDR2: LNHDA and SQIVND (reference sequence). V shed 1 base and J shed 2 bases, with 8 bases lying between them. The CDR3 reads CASSIAGDNYGYTF. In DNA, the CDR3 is TGTGCCAGTAGTATAGCAGGGGACAACTATGGCTACACCTTC. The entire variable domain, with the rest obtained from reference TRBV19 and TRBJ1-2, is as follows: DGGITQSPKYLFRKEGQNVTLSCEQNLNHDAMYWYRQDPGQGLRLIYYSQIVNDFQKGDIAEGYSVSREKKESFPLTVTSAQKNPTAFYLCASSIAGDNYGYTFGSGTRLTVV.

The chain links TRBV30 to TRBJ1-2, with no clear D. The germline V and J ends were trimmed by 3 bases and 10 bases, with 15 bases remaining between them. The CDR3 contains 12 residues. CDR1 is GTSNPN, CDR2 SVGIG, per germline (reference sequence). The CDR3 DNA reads TGTGCCTGGAGCGTATACGACTTCGACTACACCTTC. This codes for CAWSVYDFDYTF.

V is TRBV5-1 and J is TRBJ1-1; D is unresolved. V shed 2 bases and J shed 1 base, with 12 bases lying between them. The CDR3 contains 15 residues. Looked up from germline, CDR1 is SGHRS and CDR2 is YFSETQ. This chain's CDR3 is CASSLEGPTNTEAFF. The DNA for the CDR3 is TGCGCCAGCAGCTTAGAGGGCCCCACGAACACTGAAGCTTTCTTT.